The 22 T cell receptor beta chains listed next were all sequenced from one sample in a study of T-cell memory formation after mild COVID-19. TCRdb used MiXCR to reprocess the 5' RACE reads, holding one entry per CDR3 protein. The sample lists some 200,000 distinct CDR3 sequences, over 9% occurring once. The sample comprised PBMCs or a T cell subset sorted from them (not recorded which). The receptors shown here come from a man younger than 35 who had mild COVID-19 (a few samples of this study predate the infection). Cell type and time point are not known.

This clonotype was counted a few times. The CDR3 DNA sequence: TGTGCCAGCAGCGAAGGACAGTTAAACATTCAGTACTTC. Its protein product is CASSEGQLNIQYF. This rearrangement joins TRBV7-2 to TRBJ2-4, with a weak D call TRBD1 (6 bases). V shed 5 bases and J shed 6 bases, with 11 bases lying between them. Germline CDR1 and CDR2: SGHTA and FQGNSA. The CDR3 covers 13 residues.

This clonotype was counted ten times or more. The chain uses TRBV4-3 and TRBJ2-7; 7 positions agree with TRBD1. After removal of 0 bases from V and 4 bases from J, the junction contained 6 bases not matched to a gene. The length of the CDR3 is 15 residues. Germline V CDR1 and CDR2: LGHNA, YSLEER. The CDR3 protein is CASSQDRQGVYEQYF. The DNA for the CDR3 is TGCGCCAGCAGCCAAGATAGACAGGGAGTTTACGAGCAGTACTTC.

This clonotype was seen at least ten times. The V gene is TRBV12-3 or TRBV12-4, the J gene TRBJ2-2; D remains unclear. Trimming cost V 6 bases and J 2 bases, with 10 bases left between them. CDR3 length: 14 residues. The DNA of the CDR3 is TGTGCCAGCAGGTCCGGGTCTAACACCGGGGAGCTGTTTTTT. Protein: CASRSGSNTGELFF.

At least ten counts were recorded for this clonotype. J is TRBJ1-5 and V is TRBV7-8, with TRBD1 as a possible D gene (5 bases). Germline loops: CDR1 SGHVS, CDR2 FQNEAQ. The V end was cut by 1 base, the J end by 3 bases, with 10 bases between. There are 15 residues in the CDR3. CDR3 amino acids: CASSLVQGTNQPQHF. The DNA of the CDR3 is TGTGCCAGCAGCTTAGTTCAGGGCACCAATCAGCCCCAGCATTTT.

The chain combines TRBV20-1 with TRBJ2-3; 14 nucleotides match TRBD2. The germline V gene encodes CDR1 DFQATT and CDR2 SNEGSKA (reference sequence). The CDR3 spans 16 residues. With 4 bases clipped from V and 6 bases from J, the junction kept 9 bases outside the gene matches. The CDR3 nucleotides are TGCAGTGCTATCCCGTGGACTAGCGGGGGGACTGATACGCAGTATTTT. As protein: CSAIPWTSGGTDTQYF.

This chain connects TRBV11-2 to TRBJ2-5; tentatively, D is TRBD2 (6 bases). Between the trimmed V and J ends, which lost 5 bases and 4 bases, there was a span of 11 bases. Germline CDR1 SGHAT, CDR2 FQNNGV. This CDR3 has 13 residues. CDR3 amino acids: CASSASVRETQYF. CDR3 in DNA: TGTGCCAGCAGCGCTAGCGTCAGAGAGACCCAGTACTTC. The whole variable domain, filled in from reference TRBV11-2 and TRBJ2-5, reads EAGVAQSPRYKIIEKRQSVAFWCNPISGHATLYWYQQILGQGPKLLIQFQNNGVVDDSQLPKDRFSAERLKGVDSTLKIQPAKLEDSAVYLCASSASVRETQYFGPGTRLLVL.

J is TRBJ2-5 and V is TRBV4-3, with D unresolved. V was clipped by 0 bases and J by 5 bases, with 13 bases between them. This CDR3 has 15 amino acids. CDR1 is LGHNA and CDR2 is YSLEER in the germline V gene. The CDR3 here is CASSQDTVTGETQYF. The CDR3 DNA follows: TGCGCCAGCAGCCAAGATACAGTGACTGGGGAGACCCAGTACTTC.

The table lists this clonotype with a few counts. The CDR3, as DNA: TGTGCCAGCAGCCAAGACAGCGGATCTAAAAACATTCAGTACTTC. Translation: CASSQDSGSKNIQYF. This chain uses TRBV3-1 with TRBJ2-4; D may be TRBD2 (5 bases). V was clipped by 0 bases and J by 4 bases, with 10 bases between them. This CDR3 spans 15 amino acids. CDR1 is LGHDT and CDR2 is YNNKEL in the germline V gene (reference sequence).

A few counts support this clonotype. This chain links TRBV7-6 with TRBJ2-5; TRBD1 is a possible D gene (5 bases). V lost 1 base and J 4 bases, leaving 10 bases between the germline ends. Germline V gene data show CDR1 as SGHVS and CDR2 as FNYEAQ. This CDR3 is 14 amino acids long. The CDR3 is CASSLVVGAETQYF. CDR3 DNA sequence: TGTGCCAGCAGCTTAGTCGTAGGGGCAGAGACCCAGTACTTC.

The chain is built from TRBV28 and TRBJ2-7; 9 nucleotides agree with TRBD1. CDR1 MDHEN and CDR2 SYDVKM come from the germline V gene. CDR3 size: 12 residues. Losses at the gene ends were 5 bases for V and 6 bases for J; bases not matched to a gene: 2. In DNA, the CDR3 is TGTGCCAGCAGTATGACAGGGGGCGAGCAGTACGTC. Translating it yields CASSMTGGEQYV.

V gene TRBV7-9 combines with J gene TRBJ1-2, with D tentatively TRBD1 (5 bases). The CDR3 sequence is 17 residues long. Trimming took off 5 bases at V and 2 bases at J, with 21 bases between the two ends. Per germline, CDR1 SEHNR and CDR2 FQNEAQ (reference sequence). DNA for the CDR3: TGTGCCAGCAGCCCTCGGGGACGGGCGCGGGCGAACTATGGCTACACCTTC. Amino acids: CASSPRGRARANYGYTF.

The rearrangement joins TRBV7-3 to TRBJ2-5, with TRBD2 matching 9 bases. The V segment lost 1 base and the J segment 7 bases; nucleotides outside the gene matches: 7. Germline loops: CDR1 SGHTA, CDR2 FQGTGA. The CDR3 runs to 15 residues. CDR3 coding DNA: TGTGCCAGCAGCTTAATGGCGGGGGGGAAGGTGACCCAGTACTTC. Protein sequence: CASSLMAGGKVTQYF.

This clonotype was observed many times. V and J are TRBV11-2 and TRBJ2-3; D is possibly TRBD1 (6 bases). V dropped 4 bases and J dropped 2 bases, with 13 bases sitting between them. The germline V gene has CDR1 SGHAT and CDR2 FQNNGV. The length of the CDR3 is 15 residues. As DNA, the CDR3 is TGTGCCAGCAGCTCGACGGGACACCACACAGATACGCAGTATTTT. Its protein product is CASSSTGHHTDTQYF.

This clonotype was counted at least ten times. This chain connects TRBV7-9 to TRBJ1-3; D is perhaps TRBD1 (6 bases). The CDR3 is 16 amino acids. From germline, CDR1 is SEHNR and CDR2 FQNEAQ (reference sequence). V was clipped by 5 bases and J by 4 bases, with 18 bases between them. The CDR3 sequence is CASSPKIRTAGNTIYF. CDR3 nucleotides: TGTGCCAGCAGCCCTAAGATCCGGACAGCGGGAAACACCATATATTTT.

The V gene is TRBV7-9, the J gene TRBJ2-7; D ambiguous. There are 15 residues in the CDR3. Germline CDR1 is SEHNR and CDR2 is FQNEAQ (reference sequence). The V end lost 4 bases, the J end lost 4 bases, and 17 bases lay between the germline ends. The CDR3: CASSSLNVGTYEQYV. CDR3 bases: TGTGCCAGCAGCTCTCTGAACGTCGGCACGTACGAGCAGTACGTC.

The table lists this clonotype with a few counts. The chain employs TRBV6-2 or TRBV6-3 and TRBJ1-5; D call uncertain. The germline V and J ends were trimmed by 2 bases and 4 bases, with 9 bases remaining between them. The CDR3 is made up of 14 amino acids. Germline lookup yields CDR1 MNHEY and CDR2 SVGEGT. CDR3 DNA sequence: TGTGCCAGCAGTTACGGGCGGCCAAATCAGCCCCAGCATTTT. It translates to CASSYGRPNQPQHF.

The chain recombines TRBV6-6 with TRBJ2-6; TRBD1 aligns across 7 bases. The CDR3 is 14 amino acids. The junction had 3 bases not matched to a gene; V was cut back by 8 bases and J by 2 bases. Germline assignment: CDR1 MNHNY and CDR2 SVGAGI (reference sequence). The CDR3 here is CASSGTAGANVLTF. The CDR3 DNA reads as TGTGCCAGCTCCGGGACAGCTGGGGCCAACGTCCTGACTTTC.

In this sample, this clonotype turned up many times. The CDR3 reads CASSLLSPYNEQFF. In nucleotides, the CDR3 is TGTGCCAGCAGCTTACTAAGTCCCTACAATGAGCAGTTCTTC. This sequence joins TRBV7-2 and TRBJ2-1, with D hard to call. The CDR3 is 14 amino acids. Per germline, CDR1 SGHTA and CDR2 FQGNSA. V lost 2 bases, J lost 2 bases, and 7 bases lay in between.

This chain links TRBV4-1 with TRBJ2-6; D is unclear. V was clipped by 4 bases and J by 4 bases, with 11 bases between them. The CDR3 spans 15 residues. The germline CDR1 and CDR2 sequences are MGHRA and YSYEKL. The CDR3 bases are TGCGCCAGCAGCCTAAGGGTAGCCGGGGCCAACGTCCTGACTTTC. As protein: CASSLRVAGANVLTF.

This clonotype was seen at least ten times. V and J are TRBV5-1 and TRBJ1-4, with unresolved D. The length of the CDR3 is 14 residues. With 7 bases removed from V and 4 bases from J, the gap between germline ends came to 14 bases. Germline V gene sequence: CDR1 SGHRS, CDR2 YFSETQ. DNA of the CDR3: TGCGCCAGCGGTGAGGGCCTCGGTAATGAAAAACTGTTTTTT. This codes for CASGEGLGNEKLFF.

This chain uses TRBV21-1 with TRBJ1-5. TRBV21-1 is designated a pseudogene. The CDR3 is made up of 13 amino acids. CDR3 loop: CASSTKDGQPQHF. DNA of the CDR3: TGTGCCAGCAGCACGAAGGACGGTCAGCCCCAGCATTTT.

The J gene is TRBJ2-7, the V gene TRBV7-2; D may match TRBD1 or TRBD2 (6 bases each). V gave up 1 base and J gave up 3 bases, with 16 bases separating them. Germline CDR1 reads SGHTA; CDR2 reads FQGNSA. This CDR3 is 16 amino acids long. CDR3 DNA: TGTGCCAGCAGCTTAGTCGCGTTGGGGGGCGTCTACGAGCAGTACTTC. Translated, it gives CASSLVALGGVYEQYF. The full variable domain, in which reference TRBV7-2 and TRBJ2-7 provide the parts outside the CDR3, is GAGVSQSPSNKVTEKGKDVELRCDPISGHTALYWYRQSLGQGLEFLIYFQGNSAPDKSGLPSDRFSAERTGGSVSTLTIQRTQQEDSAVYLCASSLVALGGVYEQYFGPGTRLTVT.